The source of this T cell receptor (beta chain) is a study of TIL therapy for anti-PD-1-resistant metastatic lung cancer. Turning to the study itself: Tumors carried a median about 1.6 non-synonymous mutations per megabase.

The study's findings and limits: Compared with baseline intratumoral T cells, expanded TIL cultures were more clonal and less diverse (approximately 6% vs 31%).

The libraries were made with immunoSEQ v3. Clones were read by immunoSEQ multiplex PCR, and TCRdb kept only the in-frame ones, dropping some. The sample holds about 48,000 clones; 70% to 85% are singletons and the top ten take roughly 6%. Worth noting for this clone: Antigen: not known.

V gave up 0 bases and J gave up 0 bases, with 9 bases separating them. This CDR3 has 16 residues. Looked up from germline, CDR1 is SGHAT and CDR2 is FQNNGV. Time point here: pre-treatment sample, taken before nivolumab and TIL therapy. The tumor samples were excised metastases, mostly pleural nodules or supraclavicular lymph nodes. Stage 4 NSCLC adults joined between 2017 and 2020. This specimen consisted of tumor tissue, obtained at baseline. The clonotype comes from a person aged 25-79 years with non-small cell lung cancer. The J gene is TRBJ1-3, the V gene TRBV11-2; weak D call: TRBD1 (5 bases). DNA for the CDR3: TGTGCCAGCAGCTTAGAGTGGGGGGACTCTGGAAACACCATATATTTT. Translating it yields CASSLEWGDSGNTIYF.